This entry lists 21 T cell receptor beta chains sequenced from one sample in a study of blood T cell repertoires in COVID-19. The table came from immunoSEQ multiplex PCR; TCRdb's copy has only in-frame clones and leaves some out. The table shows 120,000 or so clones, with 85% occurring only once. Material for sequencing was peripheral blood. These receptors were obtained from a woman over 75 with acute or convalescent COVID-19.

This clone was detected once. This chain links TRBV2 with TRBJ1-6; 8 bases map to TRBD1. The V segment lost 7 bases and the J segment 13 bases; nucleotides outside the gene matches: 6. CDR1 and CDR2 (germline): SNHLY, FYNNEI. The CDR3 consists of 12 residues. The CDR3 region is CASKENRGPLHF. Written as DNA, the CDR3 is TGTGCCAGCAAAGAGAACAGGGGGCCCCTCCACTTT.

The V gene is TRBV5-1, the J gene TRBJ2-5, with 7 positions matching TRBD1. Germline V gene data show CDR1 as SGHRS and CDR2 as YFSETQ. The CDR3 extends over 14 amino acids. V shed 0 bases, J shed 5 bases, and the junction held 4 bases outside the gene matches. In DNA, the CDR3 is TGCGCCAGCAGCTTGGGAACAGGGGTTGAGACCCAGTACTTC. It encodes CASSLGTGVETQYF. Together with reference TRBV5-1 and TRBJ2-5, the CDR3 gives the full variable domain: KAGVTQTPRYLIKTRGQQVTLSCSPISGHRSVSWYQQTPGQGLQFLFEYFSETQRNKGNFPGRFSGRQFSNSRSEMNVSTLELGDSALYLCASSLGTGVETQYFGPGTRLLVL.

The CDR3 here is CASSFSWGLETQYF. In DNA form, the CDR3 reads TGTGCCAGCAGTTTTTCTTGGGGGCTTGAAACCCAGTACTTC. This chain joins TRBV28 and TRBJ2-5, with D perhaps matching TRBD1 (6 bases). Trimming took off 3 bases at V and 8 bases at J, with 16 bases between the two ends. The CDR3 length is 14 residues. Germline lookup yields CDR1 MDHEN and CDR2 SYDVKM.

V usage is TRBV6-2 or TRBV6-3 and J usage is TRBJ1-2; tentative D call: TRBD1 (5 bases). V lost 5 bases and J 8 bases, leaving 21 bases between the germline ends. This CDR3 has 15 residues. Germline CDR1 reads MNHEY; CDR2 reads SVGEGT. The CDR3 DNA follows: TGTGCCAGCAGTCATGGGGGGACGATAACGGGAGGCTACACCTTC. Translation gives CASSHGGTITGGYTF.

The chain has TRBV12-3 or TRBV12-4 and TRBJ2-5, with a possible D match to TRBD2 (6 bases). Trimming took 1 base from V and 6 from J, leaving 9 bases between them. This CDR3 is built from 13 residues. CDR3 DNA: TGTGCCAGCAGTTTAGACGGGGGAAAGACCCAGTACTTC. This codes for CASSLDGGKTQYF.

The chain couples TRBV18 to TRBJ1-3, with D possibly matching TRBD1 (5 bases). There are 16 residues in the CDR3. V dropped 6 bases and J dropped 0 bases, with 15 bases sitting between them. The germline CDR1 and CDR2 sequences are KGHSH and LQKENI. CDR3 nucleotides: TGTGCCAGCTCTCGGGCAGGGCTGAGCTCTGGAAACACCATATATTTT. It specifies CASSRAGLSSGNTIYF.

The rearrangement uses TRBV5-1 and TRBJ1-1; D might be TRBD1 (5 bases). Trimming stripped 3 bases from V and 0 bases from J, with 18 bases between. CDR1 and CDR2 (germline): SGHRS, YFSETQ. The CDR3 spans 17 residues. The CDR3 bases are TGCGCCAGCAGCTCCTTCGGGGGTTCAACCATGAACACTGAAGCTTTCTTT. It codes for CASSSFGGSTMNTEAFF.

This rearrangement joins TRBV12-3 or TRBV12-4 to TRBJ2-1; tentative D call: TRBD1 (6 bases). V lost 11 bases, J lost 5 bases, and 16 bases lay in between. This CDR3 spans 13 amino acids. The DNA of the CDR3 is TGTGCCTCCACGGGACAAATTAACAATGAGCAGTTCTTC. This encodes CASTGQINNEQFF.

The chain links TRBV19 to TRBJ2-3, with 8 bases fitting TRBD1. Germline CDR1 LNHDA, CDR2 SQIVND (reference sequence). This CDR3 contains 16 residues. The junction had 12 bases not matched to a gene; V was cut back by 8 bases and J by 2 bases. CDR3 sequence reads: CASSDRSGGFTDTQYF. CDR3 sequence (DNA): TGTGCCAGTTCTGACAGGTCAGGGGGCTTCACAGATACGCAGTATTTT.

The CDR3 loop is CASSYRDMNTEAFF. The CDR3 bases are TGTGCCAGCAGCTACAGGGATATGAACACTGAAGCTTTCTTT. The rearrangement uses TRBV2 and TRBJ1-1; perhaps TRBD1 as D (6 bases). Germline CDR1 and CDR2: SNHLY and FYNNEI. The V end lost 6 bases, the J end lost 0 bases, and 11 bases lay between the germline ends. The CDR3 runs 14 residues.

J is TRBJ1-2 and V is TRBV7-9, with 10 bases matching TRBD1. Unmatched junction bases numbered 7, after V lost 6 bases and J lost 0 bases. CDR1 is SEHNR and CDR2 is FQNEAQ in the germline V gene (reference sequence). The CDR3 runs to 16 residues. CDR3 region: CASRPDRGRANYGYTF. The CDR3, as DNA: TGTGCCAGCAGACCAGACAGGGGGCGAGCTAACTATGGCTACACCTTC.

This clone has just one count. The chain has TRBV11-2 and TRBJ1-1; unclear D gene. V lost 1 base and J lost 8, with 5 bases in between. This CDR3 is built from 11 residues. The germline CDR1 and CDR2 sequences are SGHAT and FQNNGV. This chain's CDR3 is CASSLVMEAFF. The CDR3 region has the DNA TGTGCCAGCAGCTTAGTTATGGAAGCTTTCTTT.

As DNA, the CDR3 is TGTGCCAGCAGAACAGGCGCAACTAATGAAAAACTGTTTTTT. Translated, it gives CASRTGATNEKLFF. The J gene is TRBJ1-4, the V gene TRBV7-2; tentative D call: TRBD1 (5 bases). The germline V and J ends were trimmed by 6 bases and 0 bases, with 8 bases remaining between them. The CDR3 has 14 residues. Germline V gives CDR1 SGHTA, CDR2 FQGNSA.

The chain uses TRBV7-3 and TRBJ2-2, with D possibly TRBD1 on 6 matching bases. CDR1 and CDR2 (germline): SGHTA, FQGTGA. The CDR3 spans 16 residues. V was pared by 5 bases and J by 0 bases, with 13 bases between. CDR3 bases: TGTGCCAGCAGCCTCATGGGACAAACGAACACCGGGGAGCTGTTTTTT. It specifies CASSLMGQTNTGELFF.

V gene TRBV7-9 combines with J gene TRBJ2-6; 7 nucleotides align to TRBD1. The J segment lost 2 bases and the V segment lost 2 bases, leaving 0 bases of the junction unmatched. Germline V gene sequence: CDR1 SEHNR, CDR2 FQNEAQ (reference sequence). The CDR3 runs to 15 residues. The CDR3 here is CASSLTGAGANVLTF. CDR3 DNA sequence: TGTGCCAGCAGCTTAACAGGGGCTGGGGCCAACGTCCTGACTTTC.

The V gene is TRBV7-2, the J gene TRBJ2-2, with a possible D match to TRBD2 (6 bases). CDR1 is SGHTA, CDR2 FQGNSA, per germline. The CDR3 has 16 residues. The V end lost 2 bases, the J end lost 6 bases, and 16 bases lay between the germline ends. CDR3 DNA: TGTGCCAGCAGCTTATTTTCAAACCCGGGGGCCGGGGAGCTGTTTTTT. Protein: CASSLFSNPGAGELFF.

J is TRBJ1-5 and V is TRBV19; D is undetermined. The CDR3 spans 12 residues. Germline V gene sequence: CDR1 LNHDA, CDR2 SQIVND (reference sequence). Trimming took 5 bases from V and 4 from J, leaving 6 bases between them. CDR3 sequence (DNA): TGTGCCAGTAGTTACCGGAATCAGCCCCAGCATTTT. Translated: CASSYRNQPQHF. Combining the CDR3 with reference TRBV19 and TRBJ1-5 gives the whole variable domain DGGITQSPKYLFRKEGQNVTLSCEQNLNHDAMYWYRQDPGQGLRLIYYSQIVNDFQKGDIAEGYSVSREKKESFPLTVTSAQKNPTAFYLCASSYRNQPQHFGDGTRLSIL.

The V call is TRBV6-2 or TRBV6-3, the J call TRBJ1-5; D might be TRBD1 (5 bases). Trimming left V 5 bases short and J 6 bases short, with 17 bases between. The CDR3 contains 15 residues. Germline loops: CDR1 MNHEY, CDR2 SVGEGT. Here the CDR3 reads CASSRPRIQGQPQHF. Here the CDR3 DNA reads TGTGCCAGCAGTCGACCCCGAATCCAGGGTCAGCCCCAGCATTTT.

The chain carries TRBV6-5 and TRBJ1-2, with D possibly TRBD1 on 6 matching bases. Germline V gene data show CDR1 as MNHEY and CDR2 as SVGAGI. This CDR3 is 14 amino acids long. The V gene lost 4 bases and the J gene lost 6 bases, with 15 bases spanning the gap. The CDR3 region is CASSLRGTHNGYTF. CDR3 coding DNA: TGTGCCAGCAGTTTGAGGGGGACACACAATGGCTACACCTTC.

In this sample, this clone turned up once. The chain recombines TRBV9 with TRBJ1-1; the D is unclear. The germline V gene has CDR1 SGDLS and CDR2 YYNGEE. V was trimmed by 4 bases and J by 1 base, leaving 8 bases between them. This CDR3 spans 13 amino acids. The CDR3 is CASSQPGNTEAFF. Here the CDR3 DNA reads TGTGCCAGCAGCCAACCAGGGAACACTGAAGCTTTCTTT.

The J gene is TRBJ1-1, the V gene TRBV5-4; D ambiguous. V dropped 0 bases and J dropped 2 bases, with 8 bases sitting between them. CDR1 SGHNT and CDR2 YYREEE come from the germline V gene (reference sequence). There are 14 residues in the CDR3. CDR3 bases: TGTGCCAGCAGCTTGGGCGCAGGCAACACTGAAGCTTTCTTT. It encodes CASSLGAGNTEAFF. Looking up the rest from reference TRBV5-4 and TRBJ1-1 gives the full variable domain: ETGVTQSPTHLIKTRGQQVTLRCSSQSGHNTVSWYQQALGQGPQFIFQYYREEENGRGNFPPRFSGLQFPNYSSELNVNALELDDSALYLCASSLGAGNTEAFFGQGTRLTVV.